This T cell receptor (beta chain) was sequenced for a study of CD8+ T cells in alopecia areata. The germline gives CDR1 MNHEY, CDR2 SMNVEV (reference sequence). The CDR3 is made up of 13 amino acids. Trimming shortened V by 8 bases and J by 4 bases, and 15 bases separated the two germline ends. Treatment meaning: oral pan-JAK inhibitor, 5-10 mg twice daily. A remark on this clone: The target antigen is unknown.

Extracted RNA was reverse transcribed into cDNA, the sequencing template. Here immunoSEQ multiplex PCR was the method, and the copy in TCRdb shows in-frame clones only, minus some. The sample lists 80,000 to 100,000 clones; 44% were seen once. Study-wide results and caveats: Scalp repertoires also include resident alphabeta T cells from normal skin.

This specimen consisted of CD8+ T cells sorted from blood, obtained at week 24, from a patient treated with tofacitinib. The TCR originated in a human donor with alopecia areata. This chain connects TRBV27 to TRBJ2-7, with D hard to call. The CDR3 DNA reads TGTGCCAGCGCAGGAAGCAATGTATACGAGCAGTACTTC. Translated, it gives CASAGSNVYEQYF.